Below, 2 T cell receptor beta chains from the same sample are listed, as sequenced in a study of T cell repertoires in cytomegalovirus infection. A single record per CDR3 protein comes from TCRdb applying MiXCR to the reads. The sample lists roughly 990,000 distinct CDR3 sequences; approximately 33% were seen once. The antigens these receptors bind are not known. Sequenced material: cultured CD8+ T cells from PBMCs, taken from culture after CMV antigen stimulation. The receptors stem from a human donor in good health (CMV status not recorded). Some clones in this sample may be carry-over from other donors' samples.

V usage is TRBV27 and J usage is TRBJ1-2, with a weak D call TRBD1 (6 bases). CDR3 size: 14 residues. V lost 3 bases and J lost 5, with 13 bases in between. Looked up from germline, CDR1 is MNHEY and CDR2 is SMNVEV (reference sequence). This CDR3 is CASSFGGGTYGYTF. CDR3 DNA: TGTGCCAGCAGTTTTGGGGGCGGCACTTATGGCTACACCTTC.

The chain links TRBV3-1 to TRBJ2-1; no firm D call. Germline assignment: CDR1 LGHDT and CDR2 YNNKEL (reference sequence). This CDR3 is 18 amino acids long. Trimming cost V 0 bases and J 5 bases, with 20 bases left between them. CDR3 protein: CASSQEGDDTPAHNEQFF. The CDR3 DNA sequence: TGTGCCAGCAGCCAAGAAGGAGATGATACACCCGCCCACAATGAGCAGTTCTTC.